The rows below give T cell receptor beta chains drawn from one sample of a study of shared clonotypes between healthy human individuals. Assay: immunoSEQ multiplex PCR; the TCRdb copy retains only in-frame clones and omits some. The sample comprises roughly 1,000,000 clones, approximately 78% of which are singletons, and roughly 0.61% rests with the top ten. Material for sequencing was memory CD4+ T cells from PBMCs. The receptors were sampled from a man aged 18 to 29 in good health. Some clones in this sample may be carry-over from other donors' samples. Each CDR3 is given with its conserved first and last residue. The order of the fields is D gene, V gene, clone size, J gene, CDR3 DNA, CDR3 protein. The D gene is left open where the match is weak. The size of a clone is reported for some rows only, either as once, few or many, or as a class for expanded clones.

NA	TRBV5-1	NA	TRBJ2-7	TGCGCCAGCAGCAGGGACGGCCAAGTGGGCGAGCAGTACTTC	CASSRDGQVGEQYF
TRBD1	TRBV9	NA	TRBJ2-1	TGTGCCAGCAGCCCCCGGACAGGTTTCGATGAGCAGTTCTTC	CASSPRTGFDEQFF
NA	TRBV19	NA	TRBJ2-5	TGTGCCAGTAGTAATCTGGTGACCCAGTACTTC	CASSNLVTQYF
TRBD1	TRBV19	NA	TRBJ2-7	TGTGCCAGTCGTGGTAGGCAGGGGGCGTACGAGCAGTACTTC	CASRGRQGAYEQYF
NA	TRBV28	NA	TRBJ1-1	TGTGCCAGCAGTTTTGGGGGGTTGCCTGAAGCTTTCTTT	CASSFGGLPEAFF
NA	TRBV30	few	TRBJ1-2	TGTGCCTGGAGTCCTCTTGCCTATGGCTACACCTTC	CAWSPLAYGYTF
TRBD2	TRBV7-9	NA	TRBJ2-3	TGTGCCAGCAGTAGGGGACTAGCGGTACCTGATACGCAGTATTTT	CASSRGLAVPDTQYF
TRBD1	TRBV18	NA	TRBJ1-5	TGTGCCAGCTCCCCCACAGGGGAGAGCAATCAGCCCCAGCATTTT	CASSPTGESNQPQHF
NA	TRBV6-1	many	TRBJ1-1	TGTGCCAGCAGTGAAGGCAGACTAATGAACACTGAAGCTTTCTTT	CASSEGRLMNTEAFF
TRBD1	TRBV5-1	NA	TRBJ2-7	TGCGCCAGCAGCTTGGACAGGACAGGGCCTTACGAGCAGTACTTC	CASSLDRTGPYEQYF
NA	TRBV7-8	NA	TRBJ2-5	TGTGCCAGCAGCTTAGCGCAGTTCGGGCTCTCGGCCCAGTACTTC	CASSLAQFGLSAQYF
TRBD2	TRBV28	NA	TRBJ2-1	TGTGCCAGCCGGACTAGCGGGTCCCGTGAGCAGTTCTTC	CASRTSGSREQFF
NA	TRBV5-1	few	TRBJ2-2	TGCGCCAGCAGCATCCCGACGGGTAACACCGGGGAGCTGTTTTTT	CASSIPTGNTGELFF
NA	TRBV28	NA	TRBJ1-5	TGTGCCAGCAGGACCAGGGGAAGTCAGCCCCAGCATTTT	CASRTRGSQPQHF
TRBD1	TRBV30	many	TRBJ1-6	TGTGCCTGGACCTCCGGGACAGTTAATTCACCCCTCCACTTT	CAWTSGTVNSPLHF
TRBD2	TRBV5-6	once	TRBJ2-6	TGTGCCAGCAGCACCCCGGGACTAGAACACTCTGGGGCCAACGTCCTGACTTTC	CASSTPGLEHSGANVLTF
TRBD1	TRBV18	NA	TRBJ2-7	TGTGCCAGCTCACCTCCGGACAGGAAGAAGTACGAGCAGTACTTC	CASSPPDRKKYEQYF
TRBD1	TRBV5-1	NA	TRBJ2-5	TGCGCCAGCAGCTTTGGACAGGGGTCCCAAGAGACCCAGTACTTC	CASSFGQGSQETQYF
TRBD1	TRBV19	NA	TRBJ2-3	TGTGCCAGTAGTAAGAACAGGGGGCTAGCGACCACAGATACGCAGTATTTT	CASSKNRGLATTDTQYF
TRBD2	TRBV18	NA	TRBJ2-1	TGTGCCAGCTCACCACCGATGGGGCGGGGGAGAAGGGCCAATGAGCAGTTCTTC	CASSPPMGRGRRANEQFF
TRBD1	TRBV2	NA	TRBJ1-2	TGTGCCAGCAGGGAACAGGGGGTGGATGGCTACACCTTC	CASREQGVDGYTF
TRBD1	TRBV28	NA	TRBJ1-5	TGTGCCAGCAGCAATACGGGACAGTTCCAGCATTTT	CASSNTGQFQHF
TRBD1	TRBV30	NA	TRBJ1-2	TGTGCCTGGAAGGGGGCTAGGGGCTACACCTTC	CAWKGARGYTF
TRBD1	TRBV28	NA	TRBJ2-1	TGTGCCAGCAGTTTAATGACAGGGCGAACCAGCCCCTACCCCAGTGAGCAGTTCTTC	CASSLMTGRTSPYPSEQFF
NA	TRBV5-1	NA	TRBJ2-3	TGCGCCAGCACCACGGACGCAGATACGCAGTATTTT	CASTTDADTQYF
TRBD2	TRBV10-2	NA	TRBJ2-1	TGCGCCAGCACGACTAGCGGGAGGGGCAATGAGCAGTTCTTC	CASTTSGRGNEQFF
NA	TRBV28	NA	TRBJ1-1	TGTGCCAGCAGCCGGGCCCGGACGAGGAACACTGAAGCTTTCTTT	CASSRARTRNTEAFF
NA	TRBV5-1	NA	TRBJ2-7	TGCGCCAGCAGCGACTCCTACGAGCAGTACTTC	CASSDSYEQYF
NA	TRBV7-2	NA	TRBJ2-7	TGTGCCAGCAGCTCCCGGGACGGGTACGAGCAGTACTTC	CASSSRDGYEQYF
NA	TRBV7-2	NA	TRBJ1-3	TGTGCCAGCAGCTTAGATGGACAGATAGGAAACACCATATATTTT	CASSLDGQIGNTIYF
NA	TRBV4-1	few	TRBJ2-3	TGCGCCAGCAGCCAAGAAACAGGGCAAAGCACAGATACGCAGTATTTT	CASSQETGQSTDTQYF
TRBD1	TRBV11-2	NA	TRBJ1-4	TGTGCCAGCAGCCGGGACAGCAATGAAAAGCTGTTTTTT	CASSRDSNEKLFF
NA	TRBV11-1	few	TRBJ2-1	TGTGCCAGCGAAAGGAGGGCGGCAAACGAGCAGTTCTTC	CASERRAANEQFF